Given below is one TCR beta chain in context. The sample comes from a study of blood T cell repertoires in COVID-19. About the research overall: Whether acute or convalescent, the COVID-19 samples came from the United States, Italy and Spain. PBMCs, B-cell-depleted T cells, or T cells provided the cDNA or gDNA that made up the material.

The J segment lost 4 bases and the V segment lost 4 bases, leaving 21 bases of the junction unmatched. Looked up from germline, CDR1 is LGHDT and CDR2 is YNNKEL (reference sequence). This CDR3 contains 22 residues. As handled by the study authors: Cell counts per sample came from amplifying reference gene primers. The repertoire was sequenced with immunoSEQ multiplex PCR; TCRdb's copy has only in-frame clones and lacks some. V, J and clone size are those of that table, while D and trimming were read from the DNA. The sample has 75,000 to 90,000 clones; about 92% are singletons. The clonotype originates from a woman between 50 and 59 years old in a cohort sampled during active COVID-19. The V gene is TRBV3-1 (or the pseudogene TRBV3-2), the J gene TRBJ2-3; 15 nucleotides align to TRBD2. The sequenced material came from peripheral blood. The CDR3, as DNA: TGTGCCAGCAGCCCCTCCGGGACTAGCGGGAGGATCGATGGGGTTCGGGCAGATACGCAGTATTTT. It yields the protein CASSPSGTSGRIDGVRADTQYF.